These 30 T cell receptor beta chains share one sample of origin, sequenced in a study of blood T cell repertoires in COVID-19. Clones were read by immunoSEQ multiplex PCR, and TCRdb kept only the in-frame ones, dropping some. The sample consists of around 390,000 clones, 85% to 90% of them appearing once. The sample was PBMCs or T cells enriched from blood (not recorded which). Every receptor here comes from a woman in her fifties or sixties who had recovered from COVID-19.

This chain links TRBV28 with TRBJ2-7; 8 bases align to TRBD1. CDR3 size: 15 residues. J gave up 6 bases and V 6 bases, and 13 bases lay outside the gene matches. CDR1 MDHEN and CDR2 SYDVKM come from the germline V gene. DNA of the CDR3: TGTGCCAGCAGACCAGACGGACAGGGTCTAATCGAGCAGTACTTC. Residues: CASRPDGQGLIEQYF.

The chain combines TRBV7-3 with TRBJ1-2; D not resolved. Between the trimmed V and J ends, which lost 5 bases and 1 base, there was a span of 8 bases. This CDR3 spans 13 amino acids. Per germline, CDR1 SGHTA and CDR2 FQGTGA. CDR3 sequence reads: CASSPGVNYGYTF. CDR3 bases: TGTGCCAGCAGCCCAGGTGTTAACTATGGCTACACCTTC.

The V gene is TRBV30, the J gene TRBJ1-1, with TRBD1 identical over 9 bases. With 5 bases clipped from V and 2 bases from J, the junction kept 21 bases outside the gene matches. Germline lookup yields CDR1 GTSNPN and CDR2 SVGIG (reference sequence). The CDR3 totals 19 residues. CDR3: CAWLPGQGVPLGRNTEAFF. The CDR3, as DNA: TGTGCCTGGTTACCGGGACAGGGCGTACCCTTGGGCCGAAACACTGAAGCTTTCTTT.

The genes are TRBV7-9 and TRBJ1-1; 7 nucleotides align to TRBD1. Germline V gene data show CDR1 as SEHNR and CDR2 as FQNEAQ (reference sequence). The CDR3 contains 17 residues. Trimming at V came to 4 bases and at J to 3 bases, leaving 14 bases not matched to a gene. The CDR3 DNA follows: TGTGCCAGCAGCTCCCGGGACAGAACTCCTGGGGACACTGAAGCTTTCTTT. This encodes CASSSRDRTPGDTEAFF. The full variable domain, rest sourced from reference TRBV7-9 and TRBJ1-1, is DTGVSQNPRHKITKRGQNVTFRCDPISEHNRLYWYRQTLGQGPEFLTYFQNEAQLEKSRLLSDRFSAERPKGSFSTLEIQRTEQGDSAMYLCASSSRDRTPGDTEAFFGQGTRLTVV.

The chain is built from TRBV4-3 and TRBJ1-3; TRBD1 is a possible D gene (5 bases). Trimming took off 1 base at V and 4 bases at J, with 11 bases between the two ends. The germline CDR1 and CDR2 sequences are LGHNA and YSLEER. The CDR3 sequence is 15 residues long. This CDR3 is CASSQVRAGGNTIYF. Written as DNA, the CDR3 is TGCGCCAGCAGCCAAGTCAGGGCGGGGGGAAACACCATATATTTT.

The chain carries TRBV28 and TRBJ1-1, with TRBD1 matching 7 bases. The CDR3 sequence is 16 residues long. V shed 4 bases and J 0 bases; nucleotides not matched to a gene: 8. Germline V gives CDR1 MDHEN, CDR2 SYDVKM. This chain's CDR3 is CASSSSGGGLNTEAFF. CDR3 DNA: TGTGCCAGCAGTTCGTCAGGAGGGGGCTTGAACACTGAAGCTTTCTTT.

The rearrangement joins TRBV2 to TRBJ2-7; TRBD1 might be the D (6 bases). Germline lookup yields CDR1 SNHLY and CDR2 FYNNEI. V gave up 6 bases and J gave up 4 bases, with 22 bases separating them. This CDR3 spans 16 amino acids. The CDR3 DNA sequence: TGTGCCAGCAGACCAAAGGACAGTCTGGGCCGATACGAGCAGTACTTC. Translated, it gives CASRPKDSLGRYEQYF.

The J gene is TRBJ1-6, the V gene TRBV7-9; 7 positions match TRBD1. The germline V gene has CDR1 SEHNR and CDR2 FQNEAQ (reference sequence). CDR3 length: 15 amino acids. Losses at the gene ends were 6 bases for V and 2 bases for J; bases not matched to a gene: 4. This CDR3 reads CASSWDSPYNSPLHF. The CDR3 DNA follows: TGTGCCAGCAGTTGGGACAGTCCCTATAATTCACCCCTCCACTTT.

The V gene is TRBV6-5, the J gene TRBJ1-2; TRBD1 might be the D (5 bases). Trimming took off 6 bases at V and 2 bases at J, with 13 bases between the two ends. The CDR3 totals 14 residues. Germline loops: CDR1 MNHEY, CDR2 SVGAGI. The CDR3 spells CASSRPGGNYGYTF. The CDR3 DNA reads TGTGCCAGCAGCCGGCCCGGGGGGAACTATGGCTACACCTTC.

This clone was seen a handful of times. The CDR3 DNA reads as TGTGCCAGCAGCTTAGGCGGCAGCAACTATGGCTACACCTTC. This gives the protein CASSLGGSNYGYTF. This sequence joins TRBV7-2 and TRBJ1-2; no reliable D call. The CDR3 sequence is 14 residues long. In germline, CDR1 is SGHTA, CDR2 FQGNSA. Deletions cut 1 base from V and 2 bases from J, with 8 bases between.

This clone came up a few times. The V gene is TRBV12-5, the J gene TRBJ1-5; possible D gene TRBD1, 6 bases. The germline V gene has CDR1 LGHNT and CDR2 FRNRAP. The CDR3 is 16 residues long. V was clipped by 2 bases and J by 0 bases, with 11 bases between them. This CDR3 is CASGLITGYSNQPQHF. The CDR3 DNA reads as TGTGCTAGTGGTTTGATCACAGGGTATAGCAATCAGCCCCAGCATTTT.

The CDR3 reads CASSRGGYDYGYTF. CDR3 coding DNA: TGTGCCAGCAGCCGGGGGGGATATGACTATGGCTACACCTTC. V and J are TRBV6-5 and TRBJ1-2; tentative D call: TRBD1 (5 bases). V lost 6 bases, J lost 3 bases, and 14 bases lay in between. In germline, CDR1 is MNHEY, CDR2 SVGAGI. This CDR3 has 14 residues.

This chain links TRBV5-1 with TRBJ2-7; no clear D. Trimming took off 4 bases at V and 0 bases at J, with 17 bases between the two ends. This CDR3 contains 16 residues. Germline lookup yields CDR1 SGHRS and CDR2 YFSETQ. CDR3 bases: TGCGCCAGCAGCCCCAAAGGTATGGGCAGCTCCTACGAGCAGTACTTC. Translated, it gives CASSPKGMGSSYEQYF. The whole variable domain, remainder taken from reference TRBV5-1 and TRBJ2-7, is KAGVTQTPRYLIKTRGQQVTLSCSPISGHRSVSWYQQTPGQGLQFLFEYFSETQRNKGNFPGRFSGRQFSNSRSEMNVSTLELGDSALYLCASSPKGMGSSYEQYFGPGTRLTVT.

The rearrangement links TRBV5-1 to TRBJ1-1; no firm D call. This CDR3 has 14 residues. The V end was cut by 8 bases, the J end by 1 base, with 15 bases between. CDR1 and CDR2 from the germline V gene are SGHRS and YFSETQ. CDR3 region: CASRLGDQNTEAFF. The CDR3 DNA follows: TGCGCCAGTAGGCTCGGGGATCAGAACACTGAAGCTTTCTTT.

The rearrangement joins TRBV11-3 to TRBJ2-1; TRBD2 agrees at 13 bases. This CDR3 region has 17 residues. V shed 5 bases, J shed 7 bases, and the junction held 11 bases outside the gene matches. Germline CDR1 is SGHNT and CDR2 is YENEEA. CDR3 region: CASSMTSGGLNDNEQFF. The CDR3 region has the DNA TGTGCCAGCAGCATGACTAGCGGGGGGCTGAACGATAATGAGCAGTTCTTC.

This clone was observed a single time. The chain links TRBV4-2 to TRBJ1-2; the D gene is possibly TRBD1 (6 bases). The CDR3 covers 15 residues. The germline CDR1 and CDR2 sequences are LGHNA and YNFKEQ. V gave up 4 bases and J gave up 2 bases, with 14 bases separating them. CDR3 nucleotides: TGTGCCAGCAGCCGCCCAAAGGGGGTAAACTATGGCTACACCTTC. It specifies CASSRPKGVNYGYTF.

The chain combines TRBV2 with TRBJ2-7; a possible D gene is TRBD2 (5 bases). The CDR3 is 13 amino acids. Germline V gene data show CDR1 as SNHLY and CDR2 as FYNNEI. Trimming shortened V by 6 bases and J by 0 bases, and 9 bases separated the two germline ends. This CDR3 reads CASSGESSYEQYF. The CDR3 bases are TGTGCCAGCAGCGGGGAGAGCTCCTACGAGCAGTACTTC.

The chain is built from TRBV28 and TRBJ2-5, with a weak D call TRBD2 (6 bases). The CDR3 spans 14 residues. The V end was cut by 6 bases, the J end by 4 bases, with 15 bases between. The germline gives CDR1 MDHEN, CDR2 SYDVKM. CDR3 amino acids: CASSVMAGRETQYF. Written as DNA, the CDR3 is TGTGCCAGCAGCGTGATGGCGGGGCGAGAGACCCAGTACTTC. The full variable domain, its missing parts supplied by reference TRBV28 and TRBJ2-5, is DVKVTQSSRYLVKRTGEKVFLECVQDMDHENMFWYRQDPGLGLRLIYFSYDVKMKEKGDIPEGYSVSREKKERFSLILESASTNQTSMYLCASSVMAGRETQYFGPGTRLLVL.

V is TRBV19 and J is TRBJ2-2, with D maybe TRBD2 (6 bases). CDR1 and CDR2 (germline): LNHDA, SQIVND (reference sequence). The V end was cut by 3 bases, the J end by 5 bases, with 10 bases between. The CDR3 sequence is 14 residues long. CDR3 sequence reads: CASSIIGGTGELFF. The CDR3 DNA is TGTGCCAGTAGTATTATCGGGGGTACCGGGGAGCTGTTTTTT.

V usage is TRBV7-9 and J usage is TRBJ1-6, with D unresolved. V was clipped by 5 bases and J by 6 bases, with 11 bases between them. CDR1 SEHNR and CDR2 FQNEAQ come from the germline V gene (reference sequence). The CDR3 extends over 14 amino acids. Written as DNA, the CDR3 is TGTGCCAGCAGCCTACAGCGGGGTAATTCACCCCTCCACTTT. Translated, it gives CASSLQRGNSPLHF.

CDR3 nucleotides: TGTGCCATCGGGGGGGCGAATGGAAACACCATATATTTT. The encoded protein is CAIGGANGNTIYF. J is TRBJ1-3 and V is TRBV10-3, with D possibly TRBD1 on 6 matching bases. The germline gives CDR1 ENHRY, CDR2 SYGVKD. The CDR3 is 13 amino acids. V dropped 8 bases and J dropped 3 bases, with 11 bases sitting between them.

The CDR3 bases are TGTGCCAGCAGTTTACCAGGGGTGGAGGAGACCCAGTACTTC. Translated: CASSLPGVEETQYF. V usage is TRBV27 and J usage is TRBJ2-5; D possibly corresponds to TRBD1 (6 bases). V lost 2 bases and J lost 5, with 12 bases in between. CDR3 size: 14 residues. Germline V gene sequence: CDR1 MNHEY, CDR2 SMNVEV (reference sequence).

The chain is built from TRBV25-1 and TRBJ2-3; maybe TRBD2 (6 bases). CDR3 size: 12 residues. Trimming pared 5 bases from V and 5 bases from J, leaving 8 bases between. Germline lookup yields CDR1 MGHDK and CDR2 SYGVNS. CDR3 sequence (DNA): TGTGCCAGCAGTTCTAGCGTAGATACGCAGTATTTT. It translates to CASSSSVDTQYF.

This chain joins TRBV30 and TRBJ1-3; tentatively, D is TRBD1 (5 bases). This CDR3 comprises 12 residues. V gave up 5 bases and J gave up 4 bases, with 9 bases separating them. Per the germline V gene, CDR1 is GTSNPN and CDR2 is SVGIG (reference sequence). CDR3 in DNA: TGTGCCTGGGGGACTCCCGGAAACACCATATATTTT. It is translated as CAWGTPGNTIYF.

The CDR3 sequence: CASSPGRETTNEKLFF. The CDR3 region has the DNA TGTGCCAGCAGTCCAGGACGGGAGACAACTAATGAAAAACTGTTTTTT. V is TRBV2 and J is TRBJ1-4; D is ambiguous. Germline V gene data show CDR1 as SNHLY and CDR2 as FYNNEI. The CDR3 covers 16 residues. V shed 5 bases and J shed 0 bases, with 13 bases lying between them.

This chain connects TRBV15 to TRBJ1-6; 7 bases fit TRBD1. The ends lost 8 bases at V and 8 bases at J; junction bases unmatched: 6. The CDR3 loop spans 13 amino acids. Per germline, CDR1 LNHNV and CDR2 YYDKDF (reference sequence). The CDR3 DNA follows: TGTGCCACCCGGGGACAGATGGATTCACCCCTCCACTTT. Translating gives CATRGQMDSPLHF.

This clone was seen only once. CDR3 sequence (DNA): TGTGCCAGCAGCCAAGAAGCTATTTTGAACACTGAAGCTTTCTTT. Its translation: CASSQEAILNTEAFF. V and J are TRBV3-1 (or the pseudogene TRBV3-2) and TRBJ1-1; D gene ambiguous. Germline values: CDR1 LGHDT, CDR2 YNNKEL (reference sequence). Trimming removed 0 bases from V and 0 bases from J, with 8 bases in between. The CDR3 runs 15 residues.

The chain has TRBV30 and TRBJ1-4, with 10 positions matching TRBD1. V shed 6 bases, J shed 8 bases, and the junction held 9 bases outside the gene matches. CDR1 is GTSNPN and CDR2 is SVGIG in the germline V gene (reference sequence). The CDR3 is 14 residues long. Here the CDR3 DNA reads TGTGCCTGCGCACGGGGACAGGGGATGGAAAAACTGTTTTTT. This encodes CACARGQGMEKLFF. The full variable domain, in which reference TRBV30 and TRBJ1-4 provide the parts outside the CDR3, is SQTIHQWPATLVQPVGSPLSLECTVEGTSNPNLYWYRQAAGRGLQLLFYSVGIGQISSEVPQNLSASRPQDRQFILSSKKLLLSDSGFYLCACARGQGMEKLFFGSGTQLSVL.

The V call is TRBV2, the J call TRBJ2-7; D not certain. CDR3 length: 14 residues. Germline lookup yields CDR1 SNHLY and CDR2 FYNNEI. V lost 4 bases, J lost 0 bases, and 10 bases lay in between. CDR3 DNA: TGTGCCAGCAGTGTACTCGTCTCCTCCTACGAGCAGTACTTC. Its translation is CASSVLVSSYEQYF.

This clone was found once. The chain carries TRBV7-9 and TRBJ2-5, with 7 bases matching TRBD1. This CDR3 is 14 amino acids long. V gave up 8 bases and J gave up 4 bases; unmatched junction bases: 10. Germline V gene data show CDR1 as SEHNR and CDR2 as FQNEAQ (reference sequence). CDR3 DNA sequence: TGTGCCAGCTCGAGACAGGGAACCGGAGAGACCCAGTACTTC. Its protein product is CASSRQGTGETQYF. Variable domain in full (rest from reference TRBV7-9 and TRBJ2-5): DTGVSQNPRHKITKRGQNVTFRCDPISEHNRLYWYRQTLGQGPEFLTYFQNEAQLEKSRLLSDRFSAERPKGSFSTLEIQRTEQGDSAMYLCASSRQGTGETQYFGPGTRLLVL.